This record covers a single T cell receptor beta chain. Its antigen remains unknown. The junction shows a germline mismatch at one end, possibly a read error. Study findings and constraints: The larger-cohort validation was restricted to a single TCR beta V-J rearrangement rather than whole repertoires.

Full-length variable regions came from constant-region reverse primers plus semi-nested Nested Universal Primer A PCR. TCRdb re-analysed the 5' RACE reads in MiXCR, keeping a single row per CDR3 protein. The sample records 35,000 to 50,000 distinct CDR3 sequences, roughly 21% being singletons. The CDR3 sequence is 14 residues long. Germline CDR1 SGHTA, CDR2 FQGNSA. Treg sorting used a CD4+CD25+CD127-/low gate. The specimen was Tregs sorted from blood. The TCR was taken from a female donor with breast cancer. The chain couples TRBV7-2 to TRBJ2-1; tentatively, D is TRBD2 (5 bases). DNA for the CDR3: TGTGCCAGCAGCGTAGCGAACTGGTCCAATGAGCAGTTCTTC. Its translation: CASSVANWSNEQFF.